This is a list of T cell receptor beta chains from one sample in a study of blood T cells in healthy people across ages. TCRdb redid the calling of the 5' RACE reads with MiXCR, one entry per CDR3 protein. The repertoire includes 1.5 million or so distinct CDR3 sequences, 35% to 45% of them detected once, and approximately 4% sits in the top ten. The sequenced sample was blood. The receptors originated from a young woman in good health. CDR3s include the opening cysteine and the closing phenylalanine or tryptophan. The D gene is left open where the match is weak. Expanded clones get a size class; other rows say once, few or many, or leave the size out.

CDR3 protein: CASSLQGQAPNEQFF; CDR3 DNA: TGTGCCAGCAGCTTACAGGGACAGGCCCCAAATGAGCAGTTCTTC; V gene: TRBV11-2; D gene: TRBD1; clone size: .; J gene: TRBJ2-1
CDR3 protein: CASRKGSWGPDTQYF; CDR3 DNA: TGTGCCAGCAGAAAGGGGTCCTGGGGCCCAGATACGCAGTATTTT; V gene: TRBV7-9; D gene: .; clone size: .; J gene: TRBJ2-3
CDR3 protein: CASSLTGGSLYEQYF; CDR3 DNA: TGCGCCAGCAGTTTAACTGGGGGCTCTTTGTACGAGCAGTACTTC; V gene: TRBV12-3/TRBV12-4; D gene: .; clone size: .; J gene: TRBJ2-7
CDR3 protein: CASSLYPNEKLFF; CDR3 DNA: TGTGCCAGCAGTTTATACCCCAATGAAAAACTGTTTTTT; V gene: TRBV28; D gene: .; clone size: .; J gene: TRBJ1-4
CDR3 protein: CSARERTRIFTGELFF; CDR3 DNA: TGCAGTGCTAGAGAAAGGACTAGAATCTTCACCGGGGAGCTGTTTTTT; V gene: TRBV20-1; D gene: TRBD2; clone size: few; J gene: TRBJ2-2
CDR3 protein: CASRLLAGSSYNEQFF; CDR3 DNA: TGTGCCAGCAGACTCCTAGCGGGGTCATCCTACAATGAGCAGTTCTTC; V gene: TRBV6-5; D gene: TRBD2; clone size: .; J gene: TRBJ2-1
CDR3 protein: CASNGLGSYNEQFF; CDR3 DNA: TGTGCCAGCAACGGGCTGGGCTCCTACAATGAGCAGTTCTTC; V gene: TRBV6-1; D gene: .; clone size: .; J gene: TRBJ2-1
CDR3 protein: CASSDPGVGTHYTF; CDR3 DNA: TGTGCCAGCAGTGACCCTGGGGTCGGAACCCACTACACCTTC; V gene: TRBV6-2/TRBV6-3; D gene: .; clone size: .; J gene: TRBJ1-2
CDR3 protein: CSAREGRDSLEKLFF; CDR3 DNA: TGCAGTGCTAGAGAGGGTCGGGACAGCCTTGAAAAACTGTTTTTT; V gene: TRBV20-1; D gene: TRBD1; clone size: .; J gene: TRBJ1-4
CDR3 protein: CASSGGTRPPHTQYF; CDR3 DNA: TGTGCCAGCAGCGGAGGGACTAGACCACCCCATACGCAGTATTTT; V gene: TRBV9; D gene: TRBD2; clone size: .; J gene: TRBJ2-3
CDR3 protein: CASSQVSSPPHF; CDR3 DNA: TGCGCCAGCAGCCAAGTTTCCTCACCCCCCCACTTT; V gene: TRBV4-1; D gene: .; clone size: .; J gene: TRBJ1-6
CDR3 protein: CSLGWTSGGTGTQYF; CDR3 DNA: TGCAGCTTAGGTTGGACCTCCGGAGGGACAGGTACGCAGTATTTT; V gene: TRBV29-1; D gene: TRBD1; clone size: .; J gene: TRBJ2-3
CDR3 protein: CASSQDFHEQFF; CDR3 DNA: TGCGCCAGCAGCCAAGATTTCCATGAGCAGTTCTTC; V gene: TRBV4-3; D gene: .; clone size: many; J gene: TRBJ2-1
CDR3 protein: CSVVESMNTEAFF; CDR3 DNA: TGCAGCGTTGTCGAATCGATGAACACTGAAGCTTTCTTT; V gene: TRBV29-1; D gene: .; clone size: .; J gene: TRBJ1-1
CDR3 protein: CASDTGVSPQHF; CDR3 DNA: TGTGCCAGTGATACAGGGGTCAGCCCCCAGCATTTT; V gene: TRBV18; D gene: TRBD1; clone size: .; J gene: TRBJ1-5
CDR3 protein: CASSPWTSGGPATDTQYF; CDR3 DNA: TGCGCCAGCAGCCCCTGGACTAGCGGGGGACCCGCGACAGATACGCAGTATTTT; V gene: TRBV4-3; D gene: TRBD2; clone size: .; J gene: TRBJ2-3
CDR3 protein: CAISVTARGLGFNEQYF; CDR3 DNA: TGTGCCATCAGTGTGACCGCCAGGGGGCTAGGTTTCAATGAGCAGTACTTC; V gene: TRBV10-3; D gene: TRBD1; clone size: .; J gene: TRBJ2-5
CDR3 protein: CSARDTGSNYGYTF; CDR3 DNA: TGCAGTGCTAGAGATACAGGGAGTAACTATGGCTACACCTTC; V gene: TRBV20-1; D gene: .; clone size: few; J gene: TRBJ1-2
CDR3 protein: CAISVAENEKLFF; CDR3 DNA: TGTGCCATCAGTGTGGCGGAAAACGAAAAACTGTTTTTT; V gene: TRBV10-3; D gene: .; clone size: .; J gene: TRBJ1-4
CDR3 protein: CASSQVAGRTEAFF; CDR3 DNA: TGTGCCAGCAGCCAAGTGGCAGGGAGGACTGAAGCTTTCTTT; V gene: TRBV3-1; D gene: .; clone size: few; J gene: TRBJ1-1
CDR3 protein: CAEGSFAGTATEAFF; CDR3 DNA: TGTGCCGAAGGCTCATTCGCGGGGACAGCCACTGAAGCTTTCTTT; V gene: TRBV7-2; D gene: TRBD1; clone size: .; J gene: TRBJ1-1
CDR3 protein: CASSSFGHGLDGGYEQYF; CDR3 DNA: TGTGCCAGCAGCTCCTTTGGACACGGCCTTGACGGCGGGTACGAGCAGTACTTC; V gene: TRBV14; D gene: .; clone size: .; J gene: TRBJ2-7
CDR3 protein: CASSLDGRSADTQYF; CDR3 DNA: TGCGCCAGCAGCTTGGATGGGAGGTCGGCAGATACGCAGTATTTT; V gene: TRBV5-1; D gene: .; clone size: few; J gene: TRBJ2-3
CDR3 protein: CASSADFGTAGNTIYF; CDR3 DNA: TGCGCCAGCAGCGCAGACTTCGGGACCGCTGGAAACACCATATATTTT; V gene: TRBV4-3; D gene: .; clone size: .; J gene: TRBJ1-3
CDR3 protein: CASSLVVAGLGDTQYF; CDR3 DNA: TGTGCCAGCAGCTTAGTGGTAGCGGGATTGGGAGATACGCAGTATTTT; V gene: TRBV7-6; D gene: TRBD2; clone size: .; J gene: TRBJ2-3
CDR3 protein: CASSQGVRVGGAPYGYTF; CDR3 DNA: TGTGCCAGCAGCCAAGGTGTTCGGGTAGGAGGAGCCCCCTATGGCTACACCTTC; V gene: TRBV3-1; D gene: .; clone size: few; J gene: TRBJ1-2
CDR3 protein: CASSFFHRGLGEQFF; CDR3 DNA: TGTGCCAGCAGCTTCTTCCACAGGGGGCTTGGTGAGCAGTTCTTC; V gene: TRBV7-9; D gene: TRBD1; clone size: .; J gene: TRBJ2-1
CDR3 protein: CASSLGTGGGTQYF; CDR3 DNA: TGTGCCAGCAGCTTAGGGACAGGGGGGGGTACGCAGTATTTT; V gene: TRBV7-2; D gene: TRBD1; clone size: .; J gene: TRBJ2-3
CDR3 protein: CASSYGVLPYNEQFF; CDR3 DNA: TGTGCCAGCAGTTACGGGGTTCTTCCCTACAATGAGCAGTTCTTC; V gene: TRBV6-6; D gene: .; clone size: .; J gene: TRBJ2-1
CDR3 protein: CSASQFGANVLTF; CDR3 DNA: TGCAGTGCTAGCCAGTTTGGGGCCAACGTCCTGACTTTC; V gene: TRBV20-1; D gene: .; clone size: .; J gene: TRBJ2-6
CDR3 protein: CASSSPGHGTDTQYF; CDR3 DNA: TGTGCCAGCAGCTCACCGGGACACGGCACAGATACGCAGTATTTT; V gene: TRBV7-3; D gene: .; clone size: few; J gene: TRBJ2-3
CDR3 protein: CATSRDPGGEAGELFF; CDR3 DNA: TGTGCCACCAGCAGAGATCCAGGGGGCGAGGCCGGGGAGCTGTTTTTT; V gene: TRBV15; D gene: TRBD1; clone size: .; J gene: TRBJ2-2
CDR3 protein: CAIRLGQISYEQYF; CDR3 DNA: TGTGCCATTCGACTAGGGCAAATCTCCTACGAGCAGTACTTC; V gene: TRBV10-3; D gene: .; clone size: .; J gene: TRBJ2-7
CDR3 protein: CASSLLSNTEAFF; CDR3 DNA: TGCGCCAGCAGCTTGTTGTCGAACACTGAAGCTTTCTTT; V gene: TRBV5-1; D gene: .; clone size: few; J gene: TRBJ1-1
CDR3 protein: CASRRRLAGGKNTGELFF; CDR3 DNA: TGTGCCAGCAGACGAAGGCTAGCGGGGGGGAAGAACACCGGGGAGCTGTTTTTT; V gene: TRBV6-1; D gene: TRBD2; clone size: .; J gene: TRBJ2-2
CDR3 protein: CASSQGIETQYF; CDR3 DNA: TGTGCCAGCAGCCAGGGGATTGAGACCCAGTACTTC; V gene: TRBV7-2; D gene: .; clone size: .; J gene: TRBJ2-5
CDR3 protein: CASSASRVSYNEQFF; CDR3 DNA: TGTGCCAGCAGCGCTTCTAGGGTCTCCTACAATGAGCAGTTCTTC; V gene: TRBV7-6; D gene: .; clone size: .; J gene: TRBJ2-1
CDR3 protein: CASSQQGRDYEQYF; CDR3 DNA: TGTGCCAGCAGCCAACAGGGTAGGGATTACGAGCAGTACTTC; V gene: TRBV5-6; D gene: .; clone size: .; J gene: TRBJ2-7
CDR3 protein: CSVEDPPTSGAIQETQYF; CDR3 DNA: TGCAGCGTTGAAGATCCCCCGACTAGCGGAGCGATCCAAGAGACCCAGTACTTC; V gene: TRBV29-1; D gene: TRBD2; clone size: .; J gene: TRBJ2-5
CDR3 protein: CASSVITEAFF; CDR3 DNA: TGTGCCAGCAGCGTAATCACTGAAGCTTTCTTT; V gene: TRBV7-9; D gene: .; clone size: .; J gene: TRBJ1-1
CDR3 protein: CASSLSGTGEQFF; CDR3 DNA: TGTGCCAGCAGTTTATCGGGGACCGGTGAGCAGTTCTTC; V gene: TRBV27; D gene: .; clone size: many; J gene: TRBJ2-1
CDR3 protein: CSARDWASSPSDTQYF; CDR3 DNA: TGCAGTGCTAGAGATTGGGCTAGCTCCCCCTCAGATACGCAGTATTTT; V gene: TRBV20-1; D gene: .; clone size: .; J gene: TRBJ2-3
CDR3 protein: CSALGSSSYNEQFF; CDR3 DNA: TGCAGCGCCCTGGGCTCCAGCTCCTACAATGAGCAGTTCTTC; V gene: TRBV29-1; D gene: .; clone size: .; J gene: TRBJ2-1
CDR3 protein: CSARAYSGRASLDEQFF; CDR3 DNA: TGCAGTGCTAGAGCATATAGCGGGAGGGCCTCCCTCGATGAGCAGTTCTTC; V gene: TRBV20-1; D gene: TRBD2; clone size: many; J gene: TRBJ2-1
CDR3 protein: CSVRQRVINEQFF; CDR3 DNA: TGCAGCGTTCGACAGAGGGTGATCAATGAGCAGTTCTTC; V gene: TRBV29-1; D gene: .; clone size: .; J gene: TRBJ2-1
CDR3 protein: CASSLLAGHSYNEQFF; CDR3 DNA: TGTGCCAGCAGCTTACTAGCGGGCCACTCCTACAATGAGCAGTTCTTC; V gene: TRBV7-9; D gene: TRBD2; clone size: many; J gene: TRBJ2-1
CDR3 protein: CASRASGRAYEQYF; CDR3 DNA: TGTGCCAGCAGGGCTAGCGGGAGGGCCTACGAGCAGTACTTC; V gene: TRBV13; D gene: TRBD2; clone size: .; J gene: TRBJ2-7
CDR3 protein: CASSLTDLGLAGGYEQYF; CDR3 DNA: TGTGCCAGCAGCTTAACCGATTTGGGACTAGCGGGGGGCTACGAGCAGTACTTC; V gene: TRBV7-2; D gene: TRBD2; clone size: many; J gene: TRBJ2-7
CDR3 protein: CASRKNSYQETQYF; CDR3 DNA: TGTGCCAGCAGGAAAAACAGCTACCAAGAGACCCAGTACTTC; V gene: TRBV7-8; D gene: .; clone size: few; J gene: TRBJ2-5
CDR3 protein: CAVGRGSANTGELFF; CDR3 DNA: TGTGCCGTAGGACGGGGTTCCGCGAACACCGGGGAGCTGTTTTTT; V gene: TRBV2; D gene: .; clone size: few; J gene: TRBJ2-2
CDR3 protein: CSVEDKAGGETRYF; CDR3 DNA: TGCAGCGTTGAAGATAAGGCAGGTGGGGAGACCCGGTACTTC; V gene: TRBV29-1; D gene: .; clone size: .; J gene: TRBJ2-7